One T cell receptor (beta chain) is described in this entry. This CDR3 has 14 residues. Germline CDR1 is MNHEY and CDR2 is SMNVEV (reference sequence). V shed 3 bases and J 7 bases; nucleotides not matched to a gene: 4. Sequencing used immunoSEQ multiplex PCR; TCRdb keeps in-frame clones, though not all of them. This sample has 100,000 to 150,000 clones; more than 80% occur once, and the top ten carry over 1.5%. The data belong to a study of T cells in localized non-small cell lung cancer. The input for sequencing was peripheral blood, taken before any cancer treatment. This clonotype originated in an older female donor with stage I lung adenocarcinoma. The chain employs TRBV27 and TRBJ2-2; 8 positions agree with TRBD2. CDR3 DNA: TGTGCCAGCAGTTTTTTGCGGGAGGTCGGGGAGCTGTTTTTT. Translation gives CASSFLREVGELFF.